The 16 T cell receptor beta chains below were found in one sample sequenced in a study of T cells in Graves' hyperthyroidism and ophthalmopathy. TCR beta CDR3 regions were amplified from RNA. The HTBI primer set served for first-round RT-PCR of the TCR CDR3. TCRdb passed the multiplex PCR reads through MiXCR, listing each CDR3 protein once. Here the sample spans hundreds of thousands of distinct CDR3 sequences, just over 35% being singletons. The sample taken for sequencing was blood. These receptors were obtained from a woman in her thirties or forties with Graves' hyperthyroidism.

CDR3: CASSQETGFGYGYTF. CDR3 coding DNA: TGTGCCAGCAGCCAAGAAACCGGGTTTGGCTATGGCTACACCTTC. V and J are TRBV7-9 and TRBJ1-2; D uncertain. CDR3 length: 15 amino acids. Per the germline V gene, CDR1 is SEHNR and CDR2 is FQNEAQ (reference sequence). Trimming stripped 5 bases from V and 4 bases from J, with 17 bases between.

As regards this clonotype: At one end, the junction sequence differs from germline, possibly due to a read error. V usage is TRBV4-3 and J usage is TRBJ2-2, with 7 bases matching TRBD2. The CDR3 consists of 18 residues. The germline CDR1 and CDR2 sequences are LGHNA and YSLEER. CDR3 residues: CASRQGSVGGPRPGELFF. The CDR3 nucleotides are TGCGCCAGCAGACAAGGTTCAGTGGGAGGGCCACGTCCCGGGGAGCTGTTTTTT.

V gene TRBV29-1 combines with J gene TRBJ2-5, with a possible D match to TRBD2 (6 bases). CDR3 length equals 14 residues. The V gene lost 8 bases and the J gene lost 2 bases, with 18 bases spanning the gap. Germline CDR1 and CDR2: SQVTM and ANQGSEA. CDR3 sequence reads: CSLSGGQGQETQYF. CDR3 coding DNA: TGCAGCTTATCAGGAGGGCAGGGACAAGAGACCCAGTACTTC.

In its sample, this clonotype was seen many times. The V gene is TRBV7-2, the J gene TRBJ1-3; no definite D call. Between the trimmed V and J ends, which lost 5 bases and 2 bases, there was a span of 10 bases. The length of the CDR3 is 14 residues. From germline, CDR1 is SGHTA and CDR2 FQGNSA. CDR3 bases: TGTGCCAGCAGCGCCTGGAGGGCTGGAAACACCATATATTTT. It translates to CASSAWRAGNTIYF.

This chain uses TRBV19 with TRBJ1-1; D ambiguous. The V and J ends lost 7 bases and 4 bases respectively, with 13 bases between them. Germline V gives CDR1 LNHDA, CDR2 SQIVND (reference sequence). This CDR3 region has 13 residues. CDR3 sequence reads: CASTLGWGTEAFF. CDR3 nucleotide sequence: TGTGCCAGTACCCTCGGATGGGGCACTGAAGCTTTCTTT.

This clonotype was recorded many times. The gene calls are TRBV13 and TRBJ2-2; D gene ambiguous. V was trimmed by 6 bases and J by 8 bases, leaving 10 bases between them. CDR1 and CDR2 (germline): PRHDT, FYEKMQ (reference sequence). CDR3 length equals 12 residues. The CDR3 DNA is TGTGCCAGCAGTTATCCCGGAGGGGAGCTGTTTTTT. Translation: CASSYPGGELFF. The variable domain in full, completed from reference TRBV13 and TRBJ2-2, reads AAGVIQSPRHLIKEKRETATLKCYPIPRHDTVYWYQQGPGQDPQFLISFYEKMQSDKGSIPDRFSAQQFSDYHSELNMSSLELGDSALYFCASSYPGGELFFGEGSRLTVL.

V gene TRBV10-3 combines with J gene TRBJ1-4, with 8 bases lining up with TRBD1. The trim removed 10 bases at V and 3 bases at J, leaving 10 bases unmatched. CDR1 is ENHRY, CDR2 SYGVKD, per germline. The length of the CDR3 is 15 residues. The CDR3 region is CASSLTGGSNEKLFF. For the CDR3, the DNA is TGTGCCAGCAGCCTTACAGGGGGGTCTAATGAAAAACTGTTTTTT.

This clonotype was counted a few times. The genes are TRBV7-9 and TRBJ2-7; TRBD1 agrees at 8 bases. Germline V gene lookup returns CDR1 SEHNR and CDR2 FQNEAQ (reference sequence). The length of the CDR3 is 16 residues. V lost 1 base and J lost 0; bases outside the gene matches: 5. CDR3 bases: TGTGCCAGCAGCTTAGTTGGGACAGGCCTCTCCTACGAGCAGTACTTC. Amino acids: CASSLVGTGLSYEQYF.

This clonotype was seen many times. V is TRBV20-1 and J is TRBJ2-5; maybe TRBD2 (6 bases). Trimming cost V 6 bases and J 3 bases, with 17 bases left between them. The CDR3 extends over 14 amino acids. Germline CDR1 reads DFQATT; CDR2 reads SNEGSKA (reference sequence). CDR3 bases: TGCAGTGCAACCGAGACTAGTGACGAAGAGACCCAGTACTTC. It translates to CSATETSDEETQYF.

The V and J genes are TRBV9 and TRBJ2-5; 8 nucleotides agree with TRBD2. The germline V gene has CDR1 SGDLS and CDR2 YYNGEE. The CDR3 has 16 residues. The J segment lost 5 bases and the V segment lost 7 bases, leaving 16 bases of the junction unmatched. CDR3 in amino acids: CASSLQPGLGTETQYF. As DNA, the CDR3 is TGTGCCAGCTCACTACAACCGGGACTAGGGACGGAGACCCAGTACTTC.

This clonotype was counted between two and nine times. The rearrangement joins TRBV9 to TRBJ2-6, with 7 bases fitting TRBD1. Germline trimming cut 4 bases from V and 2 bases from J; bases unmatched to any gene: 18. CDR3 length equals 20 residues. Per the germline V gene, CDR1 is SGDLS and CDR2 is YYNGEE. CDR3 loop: CASSSQTVRTGTTGANVLTF. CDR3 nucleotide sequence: TGTGCCAGCAGCTCACAGACGGTGCGGACAGGTACTACTGGGGCCAACGTCCTGACTTTC. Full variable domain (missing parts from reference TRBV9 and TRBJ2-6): DSGVTQTPKHLITATGQRVTLRCSPRSGDLSVYWYQQSLDQGLQFLIQYYNGEERAKGNILERFSAQQFPDLHSELNLSSLELGDSALYFCASSSQTVRTGTTGANVLTFGAGSRLTVL.

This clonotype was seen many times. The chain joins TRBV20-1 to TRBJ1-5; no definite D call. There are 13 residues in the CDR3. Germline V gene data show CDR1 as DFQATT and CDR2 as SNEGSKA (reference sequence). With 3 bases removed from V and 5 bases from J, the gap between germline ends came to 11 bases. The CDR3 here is CSASLDPDQPQHF. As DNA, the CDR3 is TGCAGTGCTAGTTTGGACCCTGATCAGCCCCAGCATTTT.

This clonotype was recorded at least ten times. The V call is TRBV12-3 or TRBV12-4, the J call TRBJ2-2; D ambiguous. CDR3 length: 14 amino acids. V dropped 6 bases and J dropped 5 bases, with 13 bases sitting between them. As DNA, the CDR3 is TGTGCCAGCAGCACAGCGTATGTGACCGGGGAGCTGTTTTTT. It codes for CASSTAYVTGELFF.

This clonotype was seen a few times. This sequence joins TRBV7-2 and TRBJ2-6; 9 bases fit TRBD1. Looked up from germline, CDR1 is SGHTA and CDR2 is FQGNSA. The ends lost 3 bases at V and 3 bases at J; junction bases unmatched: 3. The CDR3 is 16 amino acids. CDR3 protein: CASSFGTGFGANVLTF. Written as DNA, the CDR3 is TGTGCCAGCAGCTTTGGGACAGGGTTTGGGGCCAACGTCCTGACTTTC.

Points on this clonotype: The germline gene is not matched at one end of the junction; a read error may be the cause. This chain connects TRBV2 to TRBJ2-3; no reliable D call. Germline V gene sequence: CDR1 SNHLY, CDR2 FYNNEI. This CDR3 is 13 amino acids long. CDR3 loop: CASSEVVAASLAF. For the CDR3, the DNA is TGTGCCAGCAGTGAAGTTGTGGCGGCCTCATTGGCTTTT.

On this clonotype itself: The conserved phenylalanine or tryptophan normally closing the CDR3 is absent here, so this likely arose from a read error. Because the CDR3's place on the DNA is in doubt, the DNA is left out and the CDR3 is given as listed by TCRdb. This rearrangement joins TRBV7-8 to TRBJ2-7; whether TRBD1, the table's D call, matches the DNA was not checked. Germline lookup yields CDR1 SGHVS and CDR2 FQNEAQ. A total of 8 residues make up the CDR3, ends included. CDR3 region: CASSLGYR.